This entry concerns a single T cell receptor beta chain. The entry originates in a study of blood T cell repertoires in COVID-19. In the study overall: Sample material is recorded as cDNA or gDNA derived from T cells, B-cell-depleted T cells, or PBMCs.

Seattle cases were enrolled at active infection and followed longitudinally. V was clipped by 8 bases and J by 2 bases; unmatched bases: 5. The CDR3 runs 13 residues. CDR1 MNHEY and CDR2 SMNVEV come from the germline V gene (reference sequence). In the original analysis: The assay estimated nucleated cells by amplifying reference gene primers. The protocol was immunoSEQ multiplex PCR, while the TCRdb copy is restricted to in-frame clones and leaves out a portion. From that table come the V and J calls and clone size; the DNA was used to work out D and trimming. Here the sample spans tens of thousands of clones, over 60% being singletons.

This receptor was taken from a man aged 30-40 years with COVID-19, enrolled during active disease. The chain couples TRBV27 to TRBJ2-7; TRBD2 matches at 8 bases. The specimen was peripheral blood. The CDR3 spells CASVSGGTYEQYF. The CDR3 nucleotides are TGTGCCAGCGTTTCGGGAGGGACCTACGAGCAGTACTTC.